The sequence of this T cell receptor beta chain was determined in a study of high-grade serous ovarian cancer treatment subgroups. Repertoires were generated with immunoSEQ multiplex PCR, while TCRdb's copy carries only in-frame clones and drops some. This sample has some 20,000 clones; around 80% occur once, and the top ten carry 5% to 8%. Tumor samples were taken before definitive surgery or chemotherapy. V was shortened by 6 bases and J by 6 bases, with 17 bases between the two germline ends. Germline V CDR1 and CDR2: MNHEY, SVGAGI. CDR3 length equals 14 residues. This rearrangement joins TRBV6-5 to TRBJ1-1; weak D call: TRBD1 (5 bases). The sequence was collected from a human donor with high-grade serous ovarian cancer. Sequenced: tumor tissue. CDR3 nucleotides: TGTGCCAGCAGCCAACTTCAGGGAATGGCTGAAGCTTTCTTT. Its translation is CASSQLQGMAEAFF.